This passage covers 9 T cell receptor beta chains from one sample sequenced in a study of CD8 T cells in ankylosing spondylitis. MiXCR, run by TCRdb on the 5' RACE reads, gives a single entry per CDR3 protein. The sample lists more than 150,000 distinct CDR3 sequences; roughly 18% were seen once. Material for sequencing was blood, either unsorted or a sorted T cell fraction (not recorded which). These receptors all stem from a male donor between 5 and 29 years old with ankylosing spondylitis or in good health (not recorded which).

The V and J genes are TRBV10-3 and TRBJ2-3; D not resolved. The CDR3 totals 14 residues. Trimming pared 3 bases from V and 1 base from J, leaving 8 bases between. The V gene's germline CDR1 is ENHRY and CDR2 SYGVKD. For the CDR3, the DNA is TGTGCCATCAGTGATGGCGCGCGCACAGATACGCAGTATTTT. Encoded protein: CAISDGARTDTQYF.

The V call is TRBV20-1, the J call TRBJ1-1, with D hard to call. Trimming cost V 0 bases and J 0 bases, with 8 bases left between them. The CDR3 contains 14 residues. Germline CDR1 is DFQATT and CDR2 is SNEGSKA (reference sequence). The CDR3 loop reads CSARDDVLNTEAFF. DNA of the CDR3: TGCAGTGCTAGAGATGACGTCTTGAACACTGAAGCTTTCTTT.

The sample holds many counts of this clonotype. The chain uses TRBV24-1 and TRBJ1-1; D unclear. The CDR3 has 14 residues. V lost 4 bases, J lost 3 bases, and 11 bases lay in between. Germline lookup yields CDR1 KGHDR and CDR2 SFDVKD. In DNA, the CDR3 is TGTGCCACCAGTGACGGCAGGACTTACACTGAAGCTTTCTTT. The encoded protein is CATSDGRTYTEAFF.

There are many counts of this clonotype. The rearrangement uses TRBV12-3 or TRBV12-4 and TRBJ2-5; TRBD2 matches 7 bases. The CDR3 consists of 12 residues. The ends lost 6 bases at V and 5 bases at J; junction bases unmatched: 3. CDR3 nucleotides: TGTGCCAGCAGCTGGACTAGGGAGACCCAGTACTTC. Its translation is CASSWTRETQYF.

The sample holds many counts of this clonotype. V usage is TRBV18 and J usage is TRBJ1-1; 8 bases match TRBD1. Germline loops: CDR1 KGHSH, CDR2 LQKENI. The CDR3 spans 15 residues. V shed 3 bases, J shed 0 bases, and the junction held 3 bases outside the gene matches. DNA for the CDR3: TGTGCCAGCTCACCGCGGACAGGGATGAACACTGAAGCTTTCTTT. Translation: CASSPRTGMNTEAFF.

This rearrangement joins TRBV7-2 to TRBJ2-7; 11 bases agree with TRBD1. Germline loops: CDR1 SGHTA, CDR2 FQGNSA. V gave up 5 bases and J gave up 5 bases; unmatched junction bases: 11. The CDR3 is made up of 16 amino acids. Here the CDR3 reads CASSLMLDRGHHEQYF. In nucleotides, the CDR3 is TGTGCCAGCAGCCTCATGCTGGACAGGGGGCATCACGAGCAGTACTTC.

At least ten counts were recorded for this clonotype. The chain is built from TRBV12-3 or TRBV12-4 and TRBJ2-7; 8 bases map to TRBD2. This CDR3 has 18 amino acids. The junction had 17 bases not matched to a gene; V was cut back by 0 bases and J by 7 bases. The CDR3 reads CASSLARSRPGTRREQYF. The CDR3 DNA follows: TGTGCCAGCAGTTTAGCGCGTAGCCGTCCCGGGACTAGAAGGGAGCAGTACTTC.

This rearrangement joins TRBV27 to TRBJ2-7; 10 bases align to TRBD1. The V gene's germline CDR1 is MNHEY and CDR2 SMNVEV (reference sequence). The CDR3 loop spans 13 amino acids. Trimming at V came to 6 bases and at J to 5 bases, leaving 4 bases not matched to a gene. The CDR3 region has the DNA TGTGCCAGCAGCAGAGGACAGGGGGACGAGCAGTACGTC. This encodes CASSRGQGDEQYV.

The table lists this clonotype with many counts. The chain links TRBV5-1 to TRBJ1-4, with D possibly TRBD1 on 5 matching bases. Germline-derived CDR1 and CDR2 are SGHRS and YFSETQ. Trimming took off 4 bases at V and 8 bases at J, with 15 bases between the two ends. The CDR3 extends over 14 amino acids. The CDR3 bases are TGCGCCAGCAGCCCGGGACGTCGGGGGGAAAAACTGTTTTTT. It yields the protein CASSPGRRGEKLFF.